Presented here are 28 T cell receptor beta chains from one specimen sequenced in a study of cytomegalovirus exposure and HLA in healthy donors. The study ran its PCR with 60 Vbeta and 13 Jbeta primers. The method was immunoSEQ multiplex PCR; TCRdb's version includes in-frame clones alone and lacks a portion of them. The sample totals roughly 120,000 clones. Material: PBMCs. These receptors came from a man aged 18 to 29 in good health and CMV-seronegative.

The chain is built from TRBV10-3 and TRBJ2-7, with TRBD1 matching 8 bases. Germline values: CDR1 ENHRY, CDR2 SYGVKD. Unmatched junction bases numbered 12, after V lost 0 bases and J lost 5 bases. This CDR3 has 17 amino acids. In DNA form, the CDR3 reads TGTGCCATCAGTGAGTCCCCTCTGGGACAGGTTTACCACGAGCAGTACTTC. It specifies CAISESPLGQVYHEQYF.

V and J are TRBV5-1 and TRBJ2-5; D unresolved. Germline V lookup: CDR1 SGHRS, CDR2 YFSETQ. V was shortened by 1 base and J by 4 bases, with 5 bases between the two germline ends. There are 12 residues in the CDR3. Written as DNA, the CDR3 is TGCGCCAGCAGCTTGACATCAGAGACCCAGTACTTC. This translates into CASSLTSETQYF.

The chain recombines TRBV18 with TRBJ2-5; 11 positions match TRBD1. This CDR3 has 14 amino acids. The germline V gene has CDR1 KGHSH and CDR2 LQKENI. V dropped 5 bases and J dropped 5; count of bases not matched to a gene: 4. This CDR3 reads CASSSDRGQETQYF. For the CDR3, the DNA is TGTGCCAGCTCATCGGACAGGGGGCAGGAGACCCAGTACTTC.

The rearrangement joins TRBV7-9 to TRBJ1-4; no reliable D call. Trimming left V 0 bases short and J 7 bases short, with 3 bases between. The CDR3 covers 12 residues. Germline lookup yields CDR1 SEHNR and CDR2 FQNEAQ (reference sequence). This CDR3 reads CASSLAIEKLFF. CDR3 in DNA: TGTGCCAGCAGCTTAGCCATTGAAAAACTGTTTTTT.

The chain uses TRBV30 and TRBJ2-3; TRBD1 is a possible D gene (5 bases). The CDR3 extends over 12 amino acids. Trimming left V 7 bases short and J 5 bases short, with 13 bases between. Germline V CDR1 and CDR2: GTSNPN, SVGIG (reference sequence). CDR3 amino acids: CASLGLGDTQYF. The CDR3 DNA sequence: TGTGCCTCCCTGGGGCTTGGAGATACGCAGTATTTT.

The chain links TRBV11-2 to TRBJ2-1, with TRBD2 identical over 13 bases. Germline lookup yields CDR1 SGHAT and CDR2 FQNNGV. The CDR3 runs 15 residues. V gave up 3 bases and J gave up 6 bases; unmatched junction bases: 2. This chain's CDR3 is CASSFRTSGSNEQFF. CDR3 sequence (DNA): TGTGCCAGCAGCTTTCGGACTAGCGGGAGCAATGAGCAGTTCTTC.

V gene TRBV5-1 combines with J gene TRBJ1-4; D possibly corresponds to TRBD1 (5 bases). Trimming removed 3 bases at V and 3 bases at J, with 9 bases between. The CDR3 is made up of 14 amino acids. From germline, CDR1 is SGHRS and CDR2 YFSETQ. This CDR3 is CASSSQGSNEKLFF. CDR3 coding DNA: TGCGCCAGCAGCTCGCAGGGTTCTAATGAAAAACTGTTTTTT.

CDR3 protein: CASSLSQRSSYEQYF. CDR3 in DNA: TGCGCCAGCAGCTTGTCTCAAAGGAGCTCCTACGAGCAGTACTTC. The rearrangement joins TRBV5-1 to TRBJ2-7; the D is unclear. V was pared by 1 base and J by 0 bases, with 11 bases between. CDR1 and CDR2 (germline): SGHRS, YFSETQ. CDR3 size: 15 residues.

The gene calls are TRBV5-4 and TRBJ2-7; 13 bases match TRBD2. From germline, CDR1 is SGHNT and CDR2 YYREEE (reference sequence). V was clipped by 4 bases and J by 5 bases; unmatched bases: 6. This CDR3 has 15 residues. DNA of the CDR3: TGTGCCAGCAGCCCTGGACTAGCGGGAGTCCACGAGCAGTACTTC. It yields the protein CASSPGLAGVHEQYF.

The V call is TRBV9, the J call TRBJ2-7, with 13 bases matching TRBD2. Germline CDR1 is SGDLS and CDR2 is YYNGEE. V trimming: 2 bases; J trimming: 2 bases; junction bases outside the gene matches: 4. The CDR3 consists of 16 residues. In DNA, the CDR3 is TGTGCCAGCAGCGTGGGGACTAGCGGGGAGCCCTACGAGCAGTACTTC. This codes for CASSVGTSGEPYEQYF.

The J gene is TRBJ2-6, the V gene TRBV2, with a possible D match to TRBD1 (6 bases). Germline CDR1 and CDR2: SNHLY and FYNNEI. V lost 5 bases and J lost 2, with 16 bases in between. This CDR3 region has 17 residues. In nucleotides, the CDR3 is TGTGCCAGCAGTCCCCGCCCGGCAGGGGCTGGGGCCAACGTCCTGACTTTC. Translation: CASSPRPAGAGANVLTF.

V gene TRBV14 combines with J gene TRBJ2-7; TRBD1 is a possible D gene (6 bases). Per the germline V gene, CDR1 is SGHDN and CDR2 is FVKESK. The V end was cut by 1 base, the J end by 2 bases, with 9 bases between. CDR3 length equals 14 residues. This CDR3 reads CASSQAGHAYEQYF. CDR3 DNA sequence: TGTGCCAGCAGCCAAGCGGGACACGCCTACGAGCAGTACTTC.

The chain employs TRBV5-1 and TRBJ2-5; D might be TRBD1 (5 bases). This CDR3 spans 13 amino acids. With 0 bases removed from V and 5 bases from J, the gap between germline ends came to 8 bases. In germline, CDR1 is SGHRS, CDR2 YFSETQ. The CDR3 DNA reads TGCGCCAGCAGCTTGGACAACAGGGAGACCCAGTACTTC. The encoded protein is CASSLDNRETQYF. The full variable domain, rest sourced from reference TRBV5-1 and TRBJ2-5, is KAGVTQTPRYLIKTRGQQVTLSCSPISGHRSVSWYQQTPGQGLQFLFEYFSETQRNKGNFPGRFSGRQFSNSRSEMNVSTLELGDSALYLCASSLDNRETQYFGPGTRLLVL.

The CDR3 is CASSIIDRQETQYF. In DNA form, the CDR3 reads TGTGCCAGTAGTATTATAGACAGGCAAGAGACCCAGTACTTC. This chain joins TRBV19 and TRBJ2-5; a weak D match, TRBD1 (6 bases). CDR1 and CDR2 (germline): LNHDA, SQIVND (reference sequence). Trimming pared 3 bases from V and 2 bases from J, leaving 10 bases between. The CDR3 is 14 amino acids. Together with reference TRBV19 and TRBJ2-5, the CDR3 gives the full variable domain: DGGITQSPKYLFRKEGQNVTLSCEQNLNHDAMYWYRQDPGQGLRLIYYSQIVNDFQKGDIAEGYSVSREKKESFPLTVTSAQKNPTAFYLCASSIIDRQETQYFGPGTRLLVL.

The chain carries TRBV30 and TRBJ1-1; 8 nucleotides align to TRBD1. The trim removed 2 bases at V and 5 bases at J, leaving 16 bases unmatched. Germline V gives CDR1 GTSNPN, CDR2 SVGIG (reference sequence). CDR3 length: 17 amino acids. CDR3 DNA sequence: TGTGCCTGGAGTTCCATCGGACAGGGAGATCCTGGGACTGAAGCTTTCTTT. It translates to CAWSSIGQGDPGTEAFF.

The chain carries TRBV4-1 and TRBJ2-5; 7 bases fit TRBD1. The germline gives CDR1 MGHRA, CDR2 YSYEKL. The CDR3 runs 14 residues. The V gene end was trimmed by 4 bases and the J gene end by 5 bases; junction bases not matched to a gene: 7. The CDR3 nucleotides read TGCGCCAGCAGCCTCACGGACAGGCGGGAGACCCAGTACTTC. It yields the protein CASSLTDRRETQYF.

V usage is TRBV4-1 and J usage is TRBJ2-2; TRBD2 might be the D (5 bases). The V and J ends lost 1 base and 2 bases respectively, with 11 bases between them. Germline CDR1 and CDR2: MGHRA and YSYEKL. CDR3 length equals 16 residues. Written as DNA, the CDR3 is TGCGCCAGCAGCCAAGTGGAGCGGCTAAACACCGGGGAGCTGTTTTTT. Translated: CASSQVERLNTGELFF.

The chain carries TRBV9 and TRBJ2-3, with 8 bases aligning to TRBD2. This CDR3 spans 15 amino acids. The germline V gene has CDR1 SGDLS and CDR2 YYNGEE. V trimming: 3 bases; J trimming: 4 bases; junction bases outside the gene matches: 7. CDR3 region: CASSGGGTRADTQYF. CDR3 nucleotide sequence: TGTGCCAGCAGCGGGGGGGGGACTAGAGCAGATACGCAGTATTTT.

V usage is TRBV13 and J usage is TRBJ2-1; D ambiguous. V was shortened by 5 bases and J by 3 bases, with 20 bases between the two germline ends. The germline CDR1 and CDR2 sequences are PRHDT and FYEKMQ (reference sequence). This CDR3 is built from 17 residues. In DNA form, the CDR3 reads TGTGCCAGCAGCCCAGCGCTTGACGGAGCGTACTACAATGAGCAGTTCTTC. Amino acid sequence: CASSPALDGAYYNEQFF.

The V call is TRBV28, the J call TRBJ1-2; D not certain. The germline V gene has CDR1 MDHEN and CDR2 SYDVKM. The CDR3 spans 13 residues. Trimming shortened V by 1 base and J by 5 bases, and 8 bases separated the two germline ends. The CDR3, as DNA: TGTGCCAGCAGTTTATCCGGTCCTTATGGCTACACCTTC. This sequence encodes CASSLSGPYGYTF.

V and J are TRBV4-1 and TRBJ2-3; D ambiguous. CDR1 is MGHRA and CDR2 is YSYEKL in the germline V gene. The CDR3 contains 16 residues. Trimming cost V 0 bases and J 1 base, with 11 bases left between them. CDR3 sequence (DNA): TGCGCCAGCAGCCAAGAAAGAGCACGAGGCACAGATACGCAGTATTTT. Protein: CASSQERARGTDTQYF.

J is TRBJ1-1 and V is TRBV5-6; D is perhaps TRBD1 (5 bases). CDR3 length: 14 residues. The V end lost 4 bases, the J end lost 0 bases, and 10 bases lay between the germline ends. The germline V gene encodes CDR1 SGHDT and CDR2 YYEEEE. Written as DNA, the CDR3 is TGTGCCAGCAGCACGACAGCCATGAACACTGAAGCTTTCTTT. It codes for CASSTTAMNTEAFF.

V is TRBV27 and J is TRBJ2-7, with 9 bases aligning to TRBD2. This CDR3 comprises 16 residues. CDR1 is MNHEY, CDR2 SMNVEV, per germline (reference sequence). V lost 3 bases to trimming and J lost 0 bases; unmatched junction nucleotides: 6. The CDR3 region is CASSLEGGGGSYEQYF. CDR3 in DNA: TGTGCCAGCAGTTTGGAGGGCGGGGGGGGCTCCTACGAGCAGTACTTC.

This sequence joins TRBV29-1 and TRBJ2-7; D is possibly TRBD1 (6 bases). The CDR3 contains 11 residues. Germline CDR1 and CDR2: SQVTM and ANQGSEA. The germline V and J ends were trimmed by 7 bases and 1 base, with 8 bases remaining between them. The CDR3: CSARGSYEQYF. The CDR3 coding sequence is TGCAGCGCGAGGGGGTCCTACGAGCAGTACTTC.

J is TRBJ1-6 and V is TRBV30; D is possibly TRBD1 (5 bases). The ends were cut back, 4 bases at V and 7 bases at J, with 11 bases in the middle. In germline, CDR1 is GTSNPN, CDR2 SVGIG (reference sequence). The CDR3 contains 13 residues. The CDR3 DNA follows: TGTGCCTGGATGCGGGGGGACAATTCACCCCTCCACTTT. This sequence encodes CAWMRGDNSPLHF.

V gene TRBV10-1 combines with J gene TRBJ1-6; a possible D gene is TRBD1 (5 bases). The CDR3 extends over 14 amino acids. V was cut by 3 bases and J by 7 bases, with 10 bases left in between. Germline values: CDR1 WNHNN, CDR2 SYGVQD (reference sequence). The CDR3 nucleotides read TGCGCCAGCAGTGAAGGGGCCAAGAATTCACCCCTCCACTTT. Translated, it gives CASSEGAKNSPLHF.

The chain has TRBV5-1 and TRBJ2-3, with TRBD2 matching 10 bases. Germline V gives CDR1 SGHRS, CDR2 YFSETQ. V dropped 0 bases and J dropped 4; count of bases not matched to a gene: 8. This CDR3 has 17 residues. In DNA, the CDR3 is TGCGCCAGCAGCTTGGGAGCGGGAGGGCCTAGCCCAGATACGCAGTATTTT. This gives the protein CASSLGAGGPSPDTQYF. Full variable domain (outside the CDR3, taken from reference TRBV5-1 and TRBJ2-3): KAGVTQTPRYLIKTRGQQVTLSCSPISGHRSVSWYQQTPGQGLQFLFEYFSETQRNKGNFPGRFSGRQFSNSRSEMNVSTLELGDSALYLCASSLGAGGPSPDTQYFGPGTRLTVL.

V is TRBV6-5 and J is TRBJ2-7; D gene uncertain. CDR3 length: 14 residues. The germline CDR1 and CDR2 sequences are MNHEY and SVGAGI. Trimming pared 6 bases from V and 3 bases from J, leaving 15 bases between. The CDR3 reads CASRRLDLSYEQYF. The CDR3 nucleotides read TGTGCCAGCAGGCGCCTAGACTTAAGCTACGAGCAGTACTTC.